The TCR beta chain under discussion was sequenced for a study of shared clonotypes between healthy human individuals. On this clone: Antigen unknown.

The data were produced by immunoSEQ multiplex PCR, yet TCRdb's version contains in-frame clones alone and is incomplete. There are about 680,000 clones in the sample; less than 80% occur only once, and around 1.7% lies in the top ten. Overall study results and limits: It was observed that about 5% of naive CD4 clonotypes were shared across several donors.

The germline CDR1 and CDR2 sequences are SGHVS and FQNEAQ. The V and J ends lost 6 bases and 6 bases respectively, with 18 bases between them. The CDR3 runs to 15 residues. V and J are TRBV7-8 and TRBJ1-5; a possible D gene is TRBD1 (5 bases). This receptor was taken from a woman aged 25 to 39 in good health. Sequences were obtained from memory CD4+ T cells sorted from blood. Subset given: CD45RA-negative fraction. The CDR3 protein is CASSNRTRRGQPQHF. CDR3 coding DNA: TGTGCCAGCAGTAACAGGACCCGGAGGGGTCAGCCCCAGCATTTT.